This TCR beta chain was captured in a study of neurological immune-mediated disorders. V lost 0 bases to trimming and J lost 6 bases, with 12 bases between them. The CDR3 is made up of 14 amino acids. The germline gives CDR1 SGHAT, CDR2 FQNNGV. MiXCR, run by TCRdb on the 5' RACE reads, gives a single entry per CDR3 protein. The sample consists of tens of thousands of distinct CDR3 sequences, just over 5% of them appearing once. Many counts were recorded for this clonotype. This sequence originates from a woman younger than 45 with multiple sclerosis. The sequenced material came from PBMCs. The chain uses TRBV11-2 and TRBJ2-7; possible D gene TRBD2, 6 bases. The CDR3 here is CASSLEGFGGEQYV. The CDR3 nucleotides read TGTGCCAGCAGCTTAGAGGGATTCGGGGGCGAGCAGTACGTC.